This entry lists 19 T cell receptor beta chains sequenced from one sample in a study of T-cell memory formation after mild COVID-19. MiXCR was run by TCRdb on the 5' RACE reads, yielding one entry per CDR3 protein. The table shows approximately 150,000 distinct CDR3 sequences, with 13% occurring only once. Sequencing used PBMCs or a T cell subset sorted from them (not recorded which). These receptors were obtained from a man younger than 35 who had mild COVID-19 (a few samples of this study predate the infection). Cell type and time point are not known.

This clonotype was counted many times. The genes are TRBV5-1 and TRBJ2-5; D remains unclear. Germline values: CDR1 SGHRS, CDR2 YFSETQ. CDR3 length: 13 amino acids. The V end was cut by 0 bases, the J end by 5 bases, with 8 bases between. CDR3 protein: CASSLDTPETQYF. DNA for the CDR3: TGCGCCAGCAGCTTGGACACCCCGGAGACCCAGTACTTC.

The rearrangement links TRBV20-1 to TRBJ2-5, with D possibly being TRBD2 (6 bases). The CDR3 extends over 12 amino acids. The V end lost 0 bases, the J end lost 4 bases, and 6 bases lay between the germline ends. Germline V gene sequence: CDR1 DFQATT, CDR2 SNEGSKA (reference sequence). In DNA form, the CDR3 reads TGCAGTGCTAGAGATAGCGGAGAGACCCAGTACTTC. It encodes CSARDSGETQYF.

This rearrangement joins TRBV5-1 to TRBJ1-3; no clear D gene. Germline V lookup: CDR1 SGHRS, CDR2 YFSETQ. This CDR3 is built from 16 residues. Trimming left V 0 bases short and J 2 bases short, with 12 bases between. In DNA, the CDR3 is TGCGCCAGCAGCTTGGGCCCTGCGGACGCTGGAAACACCATATATTTT. This encodes CASSLGPADAGNTIYF. The full variable domain, its missing parts supplied by reference TRBV5-1 and TRBJ1-3, is KAGVTQTPRYLIKTRGQQVTLSCSPISGHRSVSWYQQTPGQGLQFLFEYFSETQRNKGNFPGRFSGRQFSNSRSEMNVSTLELGDSALYLCASSLGPADAGNTIYFGEGSWLTVV.

This clonotype was found a few times. V and J are TRBV4-1 and TRBJ2-3, with unresolved D. V was shortened by 0 bases and J by 2 bases, with 12 bases between the two germline ends. The CDR3 loop spans 16 amino acids. The germline gives CDR1 MGHRA, CDR2 YSYEKL. The CDR3 loop is CASSQESRPSTDTQYF. The CDR3 DNA follows: TGCGCCAGCAGCCAAGAAAGCCGGCCCTCCACAGATACGCAGTATTTT.

This clonotype has a handful of counts. This rearrangement joins TRBV7-9 to TRBJ2-7; 7 bases line up with TRBD1. Germline values: CDR1 SEHNR, CDR2 FQNEAQ (reference sequence). The length of the CDR3 is 12 residues. Trimming cost V 4 bases and J 4 bases; bases outside gene matches: 1. As DNA, the CDR3 is TGTGCCAGCAGCTCGACAGGGTACGAGCAGTACTTC. This gives the protein CASSSTGYEQYF.

This chain uses TRBV5-1 with TRBJ2-7, with 9 positions matching TRBD2. V gave up 2 bases and J gave up 0 bases; unmatched junction bases: 3. The germline V gene encodes CDR1 SGHRS and CDR2 YFSETQ. CDR3 length equals 15 residues. CDR3 sequence: CASSLSGGTSYEQYV. For the CDR3, the DNA is TGCGCCAGCAGCTTAAGCGGGGGGACCTCCTACGAGCAGTACGTC.

This clonotype was picked up many times. The chain recombines TRBV12-3 or TRBV12-4 with TRBJ2-5; the D gene is possibly TRBD1 (6 bases). V lost 8 bases and J 1 base, leaving 8 bases between the germline ends. This CDR3 region has 12 residues. The CDR3 sequence is CASGQLQETQYF. The DNA of the CDR3 is TGTGCCAGCGGACAGCTCCAAGAGACCCAGTACTTC.

This clonotype has more than one count but fewer than ten. The V call is TRBV12-3 or TRBV12-4, the J call TRBJ2-6, with TRBD1 identical over 9 bases. The CDR3 is 16 residues long. V trimming: 5 bases; J trimming: 2 bases; junction bases outside the gene matches: 4. CDR3 sequence: CASSEQGAAGANVLTF. In DNA form, the CDR3 reads TGTGCCAGCAGTGAACAGGGGGCGGCTGGGGCCAACGTCCTGACTTTC.

The chain links TRBV12-5 to TRBJ2-3; no clear D gene. The CDR3 runs 13 residues. Between the trimmed V and J ends, which lost 1 base and 1 base, there was a span of 3 bases. Looked up from germline, CDR1 is LGHNT and CDR2 is FRNRAP. The CDR3 DNA reads TGTGCTAGTGGTTTGGCTGGCACAGATACGCAGTATTTT. It encodes CASGLAGTDTQYF.

The sample holds many counts of this clonotype. This chain uses TRBV4-2 with TRBJ2-5; 13 nucleotides agree with TRBD2. V shed 0 bases and J 0 bases; nucleotides not matched to a gene: 4. Per germline, CDR1 LGHNA and CDR2 YNFKEQ. The CDR3 is 18 amino acids. The CDR3 loop reads CASSQEETSGGYQETQYF. In nucleotides, the CDR3 is TGTGCCAGCAGCCAAGAGGAGACTAGCGGGGGGTACCAAGAGACCCAGTACTTC.

This sequence joins TRBV2 and TRBJ1-2; tentative D call: TRBD1 (6 bases). Trimming removed 6 bases at V and 4 bases at J, with 18 bases between. The CDR3 contains 15 residues. Germline CDR1 reads SNHLY; CDR2 reads FYNNEI. CDR3 residues: CASRDSDRRIYGYTF. CDR3 coding DNA: TGTGCCAGCAGGGACTCCGACAGGCGAATCTATGGCTACACCTTC.

There are a few counts of this clonotype. The genes are TRBV10-3 and TRBJ2-3; D is possibly TRBD1 (6 bases). V lost 10 bases and J 3 bases, leaving 14 bases between the germline ends. The CDR3 has 13 amino acids. Germline V lookup: CDR1 ENHRY, CDR2 SYGVKD. Written as DNA, the CDR3 is TGTGCCACCTCGGGCAGGGGAACAGATACGCAGTATTTT. Translating it yields CATSGRGTDTQYF.

This sequence joins TRBV4-1 and TRBJ1-1; a possible D gene is TRBD1 (5 bases). Looked up from germline, CDR1 is MGHRA and CDR2 is YSYEKL. The CDR3 loop spans 13 amino acids. V gave up 5 bases and J gave up 10 bases, with 17 bases separating them. Here the CDR3 DNA reads TGCGCCAGCAGCGATGGGCTGGGACTTCGAGCTTTCTTT. Its translation: CASSDGLGLRAFF.

V is TRBV20-1 and J is TRBJ2-3, with TRBD1 as a possible D gene (5 bases). This CDR3 contains 13 residues. CDR1 and CDR2 from the germline V gene are DFQATT and SNEGSKA (reference sequence). The CDR3 DNA follows: TGCAGACCGACAGAGGTCTTCGGAGATACGCAGTATTTT. Amino acid sequence: CRPTEVFGDTQYF.

The chain is built from TRBV4-3 and TRBJ1-2; D call uncertain. The CDR3 covers 14 residues. Trimming cost V 1 base and J 7 bases, with 13 bases left between them. Germline V lookup: CDR1 LGHNA, CDR2 YSLEER. This chain's CDR3 is CASSQVSGLRGYTF. In DNA form, the CDR3 reads TGCGCCAGCAGCCAAGTTTCAGGTTTGCGTGGCTACACCTTC.

This clonotype was found a few times. The chain joins TRBV25-1 to TRBJ1-1; D unclear. The germline CDR1 and CDR2 sequences are MGHDK and SYGVNS. The CDR3 totals 13 residues. Trimming took 4 bases from V and 5 from J, leaving 11 bases between them. The CDR3 DNA follows: TGTGCCAGCAGTGGCTCTTCGAGGACTGAAGCTTTCTTT. As protein: CASSGSSRTEAFF.

This clonotype was picked up a small number of times. The V gene is TRBV20-1, the J gene TRBJ2-5; D is ambiguous. CDR3 size: 13 residues. V was shortened by 1 base and J by 5 bases, with 11 bases between the two germline ends. Germline-derived CDR1 and CDR2 are DFQATT and SNEGSKA (reference sequence). CDR3 sequence: CSARVPAWETQYF. Here the CDR3 DNA reads TGCAGTGCTAGAGTCCCCGCGTGGGAGACCCAGTACTTC.

The V call is TRBV7-2, the J call TRBJ1-2; no reliable D call. CDR3 length: 15 amino acids. CDR1 and CDR2 (germline): SGHTA, FQGNSA. The V end was cut by 4 bases, the J end by 4 bases, with 16 bases between. The chain's CDR3 is CASSSFVTGPYGYTF. Written as DNA, the CDR3 is TGTGCCAGCAGCTCCTTCGTTACCGGCCCCTATGGCTACACCTTC.

This clonotype came up a few times. This chain uses TRBV5-1 with TRBJ2-2; TRBD1 matches 8 bases. V shed 7 bases, J shed 4 bases, and the junction held 9 bases outside the gene matches. This CDR3 contains 15 residues. CDR1 and CDR2 from the germline V gene are SGHRS and YFSETQ. The CDR3 spells CASYRRTGTTGELFF. DNA for the CDR3: TGCGCCAGCTATCGTCGGACAGGGACCACCGGGGAGCTGTTTTTT.